The 3 T cell receptor beta chains given below trace back to one sample, sequenced in a study of T cells in Graves' hyperthyroidism and ophthalmopathy. TCR beta CDR3 sequences were amplified from RNA transcripts. Researchers ran a first-round RT-PCR on the TCR CDR3 using the HTBI primer set. TCRdb used MiXCR to reprocess the multiplex PCR reads, holding one entry per CDR3 protein. The table lists about 350,000 distinct CDR3 sequences, 15% to 20% of them singletons. The sample taken for sequencing was blood. The receptors here all came from a woman in her 40s with Graves' ophthalmopathy.

The chain carries TRBV7-1 and TRBJ2-1; 9 bases fit TRBD2. TRBV7-1 is an open reading frame whose function is uncertain. The CDR3 length is 18 residues. V dropped 5 bases and J dropped 8; count of bases not matched to a gene: 19. The CDR3 here is CASSPRRGLAGFWDEQFF. The CDR3 nucleotides are TGTGCCAGCAGCCCCCGCCGGGGGCTAGCGGGGTTTTGGGATGAGCAGTTCTTC.

This clonotype has ten or more counts. This chain links TRBV6-2 or TRBV6-3 with TRBJ2-7, with D possibly TRBD1 on 6 matching bases. The CDR3 contains 14 residues. Trimming stripped 5 bases from V and 6 bases from J, with 17 bases between. Germline values: CDR1 MNHEY, CDR2 SVGEGT. This chain's CDR3 is CASSPRDIPREQYF. CDR3 in DNA: TGTGCCAGCAGTCCTAGGGACATTCCTCGCGAGCAGTACTTC.

This clonotype appeared many times. V gene TRBV11-2 combines with J gene TRBJ2-5; 7 bases line up with TRBD1. V was clipped by 0 bases and J by 1 base; unmatched bases: 8. The CDR3 has 17 residues. Looked up from germline, CDR1 is SGHAT and CDR2 is FQNNGV. The CDR3 coding sequence is TGTGCCAGCAGCTTAGATCAGGGGGTAGGCCCCCAAGAGACCCAGTACTTC. Protein sequence: CASSLDQGVGPQETQYF.